This record looks at one TCR beta chain sequence and its context. Its antigen is still unknown. Base qualities were left out, and no much larger clone turns up one base away. This sample was taken from a study of CD8+ T cells in alopecia areata (dated by TCRdb to the late 2010s). Background for the entire study: The treated patients took part in an open-label pilot trial in which moderate-to-severe alopecia areata was treated with oral tofacitinib at 5 to 10 mg twice daily. Patients received tofacitinib for 6 to 18 months and were then followed off drug for 6 months to check for delayed response and recurrence. Disease severity in treated patients was measured with the SALT score, which quantifies the percentage of affected scalp surface area. In both human patients and the C3H/HeJ mouse model, the study applied high-throughput TCRbeta sequencing to look at T cell clonal expansion in alopecia areata. In humans, TCRbeta sequencing was performed on scalp tissue and on sorted CD4+ and CD8+ peripheral blood T cells from healthy controls and from patients with patchy or totalis/universalis alopecia areata. Patients on tofacitinib were biopsied at baseline and after 4 and 24 weeks of treatment, and several of the patients also had a later scalp biopsy. Scalp clonality was compared across normal scalp (n=4), patchy alopecia areata scalp (n=8), and alopecia totalis/universalis scalp (n=8). RNA came from the PAXgene miRNA kit for fixed scalp, the miRNeasy kit for PBMCs, and the RNeasy kit for mouse skin. immunoSEQ multiplex PCR using 35 Vbeta forward primers and 13 Jbeta reverse primers was used to amplify TCRbeta CDR3 regions.

The research as a whole found: Because the treated cohort was small and had only one nonresponder, larger studies are needed to examine links between baseline CD8+ expansion and response. Resident alphabeta T cells in normal human skin are also sequenced, complicating scalp TCR repertoire analysis, unlike mouse skin dominated by gammadelta T cells. Compared with mice, TCR sequences shared between patients were less clear, possibly partly because of HLA diversity across the patient population. Lesional scalp, especially in alopecia totalis/universalis, showed higher clonality and more expanded CD8+ clones than normal scalp, suggesting antigenic drive. Tofacitinib significantly lowered scalp clonality and the number of expanded CD8+ clones among the top 100 scalp clones. Many expanded lesional clones persisted in scalp and blood during tofacitinib treatment, which may partly explain relapse after stopping treatment.

The receptor library was made with the immunoSEQ multiplex PCR assay. RNA was extracted from all samples and reverse transcribed into cDNA as template for TCR sequencing. SuperScript III was used for first-strand cDNA synthesis, primed with a 2:1 mix of oligo-dT and random hexamers. A synthetic immune receptor repertoire was used to gauge amplification bias, and whatever bias remained was removed computationally. Turning to the authors' computational methods: Raw reads were preprocessed to remove errors, and CDR3 was defined according to IMGT conventions as the region from the conserved cysteine to phenylalanine. Clonality was calculated as 1 minus Shannon entropy normalized by log2 of the number of productive unique TCRs. Scalp TCRbeta sequences were cross-referenced with sorted blood CD4 and CD8 repertoires so that the CD4 or CD8 identity of scalp clones could be inferred. TCRdb retrieved this table from immuneACCESS and kept in-frame rearrangements only. Not all clones are present; in checked studies, unresolved V genes account for under half, and no reason is known for the remainder. For V, J and clone size, that table is used; D and trimming come from the DNA. Counted in this sample were 150,000 to 200,000 clones; roughly 60% of them appeared once. The ten largest clones capture 0.85% to 1.3% of the sample.

The time point label on this specimen signifies: around 26 weeks on oral tofacitinib. The sample's treatment or condition label, decoded: oral pan-JAK inhibitor, 5-10 mg twice daily. Lesional scalp punch biopsies and peripheral blood were obtained from alopecia areata patients. After PBMCs were isolated by density centrifugation and stained for CD3, CD4 and CD8, a FACSAria was used to sort CD4+ and CD8+ T cells. V and J are trimmed by 5 bases and 6 bases, and the gene matches miss 9 bases of the junction. Counted from cysteine to phenylalanine, this CDR3 has 14 amino acids. The read is trimmed to its CDR3 DNA, 42 bases read in frame from base 1. The germline V gene specifies MNHNS as CDR1 and SASEGT as CDR2.

The receptor comes from a human donor with alopecia areata. The chain uses TRBV6-1 and TRBJ1-2, with 7 bases matching TRBD1. This material consisted of CD4+ T cells sorted from blood, taken at week 24, from a patient treated with tofacitinib. The CDR3 protein is CASSPGQQSHGYTF. The DNA sequence follows: TGTGCCAGCAGTCCGGGACAGCAAAGTCATGGCTACACCTTC.